The present entry profiles one T cell receptor beta chain with its context. Its antigen remains unknown. V dropped 2 bases and J dropped 7 bases, with 9 bases sitting between them. Germline V gives CDR1 LNHDA, CDR2 SQIVND (reference sequence). This CDR3 is 13 amino acids long. The sample belongs to a study of immune evolution from preneoplasia to lung adenocarcinoma. Produced via immunoSEQ multiplex PCR; TCRdb's table is partial and in-frame only. Of 9,200 or so clones in the sample, roughly 80% are singletons; the top ten hold about 8.9%. Study observations and caveats: Top clone frequencies peaked in normal lung, apparently declining through invasive adenocarcinoma. Later-stage lesions seemingly showed higher T cell density and diversity than normal lung.

The specimen sequenced was FFPE minimally invasive lung adenocarcinoma tissue. The clonotype comes from an older donor with lung adenocarcinoma. The rearrangement joins TRBV19 to TRBJ2-1; no clear D. The CDR3 region has the DNA TGTGCCAGTAGTATACCGGAACGGAATGAGCAGTTCTTC. Its translation is CASSIPERNEQFF.